This TCR beta chain emerged from a study of T cells in Graves' hyperthyroidism and ophthalmopathy. The patients, who ranged from 18 to 65 in age, presented with newly diagnosed hyperthyroidism lasting under 2 months. In its sample, this clonotype was seen a few times. TCR beta CDR3 regions were amplified from RNA transcripts. An initial round of RT-PCR targeting the TCR CDR3 relied on the HTBI primer set. TCRdb re-called the multiplex PCR reads with MiXCR, one entry per CDR3 protein. The profile shows under 400,000 distinct CDR3 sequences, 15% to 18% of them singletons. This CDR3 is 15 amino acids long. The ends were cut back, 1 base at V and 2 bases at J, with 9 bases in the middle. Germline V lookup: CDR1 LGHNA, CDR2 YSLEER.

The clonotype originates from a woman younger than 30 with Graves' hyperthyroidism that later progressed to Graves' ophthalmopathy. Sequencing was carried out using blood. The J gene is TRBJ2-1, the V gene TRBV4-3; D gene unclear. The CDR3, as DNA: TGCGCCAGCAGCCAAGCCGTCGGCCCCTACAATGAGCAGTTCTTC. Translating gives CASSQAVGPYNEQFF.